Shown below are 27 T cell receptor beta chains from a single sample sequenced in a study of blood T cell repertoires in COVID-19. The repertoire was sequenced with immunoSEQ multiplex PCR; TCRdb's copy has only in-frame clones and lacks some. The repertoire includes over 350,000 clones, around nine tenths of them detected once, and nearly 2% sits in the top ten. The material sequenced was PBMCs or T cells enriched from blood (not recorded which). The receptors originated from a woman aged 18-29 years with acute COVID-19.

This clone was seen only once. The V call is TRBV2, the J call TRBJ1-5; 7 nucleotides align to TRBD1. Germline V CDR1 and CDR2: SNHLY, FYNNEI. The J segment lost 6 bases and the V segment lost 7 bases, leaving 12 bases of the junction unmatched. The CDR3 runs 15 residues. The chain's CDR3 is CASNSRQGQGQPQHF. CDR3 DNA: TGTGCCAGCAATAGCAGACAGGGTCAGGGTCAGCCCCAGCATTTT.

The chain has TRBV11-2 and TRBJ2-7; D is possibly TRBD1 (5 bases). V was shortened by 5 bases and J by 0 bases, with 11 bases between the two germline ends. Per the germline V gene, CDR1 is SGHAT and CDR2 is FQNNGV. This CDR3 spans 14 amino acids. Here the CDR3 DNA reads TGTGCCAGCAGCCAGGGTCCTCTCTCCTACGAGCAGTACTTC. The encoded protein is CASSQGPLSYEQYF.

The rearrangement uses TRBV10-3 and TRBJ2-5; weak D call: TRBD2 (5 bases). Looked up from germline, CDR1 is ENHRY and CDR2 is SYGVKD. V lost 8 bases and J lost 1, with 11 bases in between. This CDR3 is 13 amino acids long. CDR3: CAIWRGPQETQYF. CDR3 nucleotide sequence: TGTGCCATCTGGCGCGGGCCCCAAGAGACCCAGTACTTC.

This clone was seen a handful of times. The chain combines TRBV7-8 with TRBJ1-5; D uncertain. This CDR3 is built from 13 residues. V dropped 0 bases and J dropped 5 bases, with 5 bases sitting between them. Germline V gives CDR1 SGHVS, CDR2 FQNEAQ. CDR3 nucleotides: TGTGCCAGCAGCTTAGCCGTTGATCAGCCCCAGCATTTT. Translating gives CASSLAVDQPQHF.

The CDR3 loop is CASSWDSVNEKLFF. The CDR3 DNA sequence: TGCGCCAGCAGCTGGGACAGCGTTAATGAAAAACTGTTTTTT. The rearrangement links TRBV5-1 to TRBJ1-4, with TRBD1 identical over 7 bases. This CDR3 comprises 14 residues. V gave up 3 bases and J gave up 4 bases; unmatched junction bases: 3. The germline gives CDR1 SGHRS, CDR2 YFSETQ.

The chain recombines TRBV5-4 with TRBJ2-3, with 7 nucleotides matching TRBD2. The CDR3 length is 15 residues. Losses at the gene ends were 4 bases for V and 0 bases for J; bases not matched to a gene: 5. CDR1 is SGHNT, CDR2 YYREEE, per germline (reference sequence). CDR3 residues: CASSAGGTSTDTQYF. The CDR3 DNA sequence: TGTGCCAGCAGCGCCGGGGGGACTAGCACAGATACGCAGTATTTT.

This chain uses TRBV28 with TRBJ1-2, with TRBD1 identical over 7 bases. Germline CDR1 reads MDHEN; CDR2 reads SYDVKM. The V segment lost 5 bases and the J segment 5 bases; nucleotides outside the gene matches: 11. The CDR3 runs to 15 residues. The chain's CDR3 is CASSLLQGQRYGYTF. CDR3 coding DNA: TGTGCCAGCAGTCTCCTACAGGGGCAGAGATATGGCTACACCTTC.

The chain joins TRBV7-8 to TRBJ1-3, with a tentative D call TRBD1 (5 bases). The length of the CDR3 is 16 residues. Germline CDR1 and CDR2: SGHVS and FQNEAQ. Trimming cost V 5 bases and J 11 bases, with 25 bases left between them. The CDR3 sequence: CASSPQAPGLLWAIYF. The CDR3, as DNA: TGTGCCAGCAGCCCTCAAGCCCCAGGGCTACTCTGGGCCATATATTTT.

This clone has just a few counts. The chain employs TRBV10-1 and TRBJ1-4; the match to TRBD1 covers 8 bases. V trimming: 6 bases; J trimming: 8 bases; junction bases outside the gene matches: 5. Germline CDR1 is WNHNN and CDR2 is SYGVQD (reference sequence). The CDR3 covers 13 residues. This CDR3 is CASSDRGGEKLFF. The CDR3 DNA follows: TGCGCCAGCAGCGACAGGGGAGGCGAAAAACTGTTTTTT.

The chain employs TRBV13 and TRBJ2-3, with a tentative D call TRBD1 (6 bases). The V and J ends lost 3 bases and 5 bases respectively, with 12 bases between them. Germline loops: CDR1 PRHDT, CDR2 FYEKMQ (reference sequence). The CDR3 is 14 amino acids. The CDR3 sequence is CASSFRGSVDTQYF. DNA for the CDR3: TGTGCCAGCAGCTTCAGGGGTTCGGTAGATACGCAGTATTTT.

The rearrangement joins TRBV28 to TRBJ1-2; the D gene is possibly TRBD1 (5 bases). This CDR3 spans 14 amino acids. Trimming cost V 6 bases and J 4 bases, with 15 bases left between them. The germline gives CDR1 MDHEN, CDR2 SYDVKM. CDR3 DNA: TGTGCCAGCAGCGTCGGGGGGGTTAGCTATGGCTACACCTTC. Amino acids: CASSVGGVSYGYTF.

The rearrangement links TRBV14 to TRBJ1-1, with TRBD1 matching over 7 bases. From germline, CDR1 is SGHDN and CDR2 FVKESK. The CDR3 extends over 15 amino acids. V dropped 1 base and J dropped 4; count of bases not matched to a gene: 6. CDR3 sequence: CASSQATGAFTEAFF. In nucleotides, the CDR3 is TGTGCCAGCAGCCAAGCTACAGGGGCCTTCACTGAAGCTTTCTTT.

The CDR3: CASSQVSAPHNEQFF. The CDR3 region has the DNA TGTGCCAGCAGCCAAGTGTCAGCGCCTCACAATGAGCAGTTCTTC. The genes are TRBV14 and TRBJ2-1; D call uncertain. Germline CDR1 is SGHDN and CDR2 is FVKESK. V was cut by 1 base and J by 5 bases, with 12 bases left in between. This CDR3 spans 15 amino acids.

This chain links TRBV19 with TRBJ2-1; 8 nucleotides align to TRBD2. V trimming: 0 bases; J trimming: 8 bases; junction bases outside the gene matches: 6. The germline V gene has CDR1 LNHDA and CDR2 SQIVND (reference sequence). This CDR3 spans 15 amino acids. The CDR3 DNA reads TGTGCCAGTAGTATAGACGGGAGGGGTGTGGATGAGCAGTTCTTC. This translates into CASSIDGRGVDEQFF.

The rearrangement uses TRBV5-8 and TRBJ2-5, with 10 bases identical to TRBD1. The V gene end was trimmed by 0 bases and the J gene end by 5 bases; junction bases not matched to a gene: 7. CDR3 length: 16 residues. CDR1 and CDR2 from the germline V gene are SGHTS and YDEGEE. The CDR3 DNA reads as TGTGCCAGCAGCTTGGAAGGACAGGGGGTAGGGGAGACCCAGTACTTC. It yields the protein CASSLEGQGVGETQYF.

The chain carries TRBV19 and TRBJ1-4; weak D call: TRBD1 (5 bases). CDR3 length: 15 residues. V was pared by 3 bases and J by 7 bases, with 15 bases between. Per the germline V gene, CDR1 is LNHDA and CDR2 is SQIVND (reference sequence). CDR3 protein: CASSMGDSLGEKLFF. CDR3 nucleotide sequence: TGTGCCAGTAGTATGGGCGACAGCCTTGGTGAAAAACTGTTTTTT. Full variable domain (missing parts from reference TRBV19 and TRBJ1-4): DGGITQSPKYLFRKEGQNVTLSCEQNLNHDAMYWYRQDPGQGLRLIYYSQIVNDFQKGDIAEGYSVSREKKESFPLTVTSAQKNPTAFYLCASSMGDSLGEKLFFGSGTQLSVL.

The CDR3 DNA follows: TGTGCCAGCAGCTTATCTCGGTTTCTAACCGACTCTGGAAACACCATATATTTT. The encoded protein is CASSLSRFLTDSGNTIYF. This chain joins TRBV7-2 and TRBJ1-3, with D unclear. Germline V gives CDR1 SGHTA, CDR2 FQGNSA. This CDR3 is built from 18 residues. V lost 2 bases and J lost 0, with 17 bases in between.

Written as DNA, the CDR3 is TGTGCCAGCAGCTTATCCCGGGGGGGTAGTCGTACGCAGTATTTT. Translating it yields CASSLSRGGSRTQYF. This chain connects TRBV11-2 to TRBJ2-3, with 8 nucleotides matching TRBD2. This CDR3 is 15 amino acids long. Trimming cost V 2 bases and J 8 bases; bases outside gene matches: 9. Germline assignment: CDR1 SGHAT and CDR2 FQNNGV.

The chain is built from TRBV5-4 and TRBJ2-1; a weak D match, TRBD2 (6 bases). V was clipped by 5 bases and J by 2 bases, with 14 bases between them. Germline CDR1 and CDR2: SGHNT and YYREEE (reference sequence). The CDR3 is 15 amino acids. The CDR3 protein is CASRGDFQTYNEQFF. The CDR3 DNA is TGTGCCAGCAGAGGGGACTTCCAAACCTACAATGAGCAGTTCTTC.

The chain employs TRBV30 and TRBJ2-2; TRBD2 is a possible D gene (6 bases). CDR1 is GTSNPN and CDR2 is SVGIG in the germline V gene (reference sequence). The CDR3 length is 15 residues. The V end lost 0 bases, the J end lost 5 bases, and 13 bases lay between the germline ends. The CDR3 DNA follows: TGTGCCTGGAGTGTACGATCAGGGACTACCGGGGAGCTGTTTTTT. Translating gives CAWSVRSGTTGELFF.

This clone has only a few counts. The J gene is TRBJ2-7, the V gene TRBV2, with TRBD1 identical over 10 bases. Losses at the gene ends were 8 bases for V and 5 bases for J; bases not matched to a gene: 6. CDR3 length equals 13 residues. Germline V gene sequence: CDR1 SNHLY, CDR2 FYNNEI. For the CDR3, the DNA is TGTGCCAGCCGAAGGACAGGGGGTAACGAGCAGTACTTC. Protein: CASRRTGGNEQYF. The complete variable domain, with remaining parts taken from reference TRBV2 and TRBJ2-7, reads EPEVTQTPSHQVTQMGQEVILRCVPISNHLYFYWYRQILGQKVEFLVSFYNNEISEKSEIFDDQFSVERPDGSNFTLKIRSTKLEDSAMYFCASRRTGGNEQYFGPGTRLTVT.

This clone was seen a single time. The gene calls are TRBV11-3 and TRBJ2-2; 13 bases map to TRBD2. The CDR3 contains 18 residues. CDR1 SGHNT and CDR2 YENEEA come from the germline V gene. V dropped 3 bases and J dropped 5; count of bases not matched to a gene: 9. The DNA for the CDR3 is TGTGCCAGCAGCTTGGAAGGAGGACTAGCGGGAGATACCGGGGAGCTGTTTTTT. This translates into CASSLEGGLAGDTGELFF.

This clone was recorded a few times. The V and J genes are TRBV5-1 and TRBJ2-7; D uncertain. This CDR3 is 12 amino acids long. Germline V gives CDR1 SGHRS, CDR2 YFSETQ. The CDR3 sequence: CDKRWVSYEQYF. The CDR3 DNA sequence: TGCGATAAGAGGTGGGTTTCCTACGAGCAGTACTTC. Full variable domain (missing parts from reference TRBV5-1 and TRBJ2-7): KAGVTQTPRYLIKTRGQQVTLSCSPISGHRSVSWYQQTPGQGLQFLFEYFSETQRNKGNFPGRFSGRQFSNSRSEMNVSTLELGDSALYLCDKRWVSYEQYFGPGTRLTVT.

This chain connects TRBV11-3 to TRBJ2-1; the D is unclear. This CDR3 region has 14 residues. V was cut by 0 bases and J by 6 bases, with 9 bases left in between. The germline gives CDR1 SGHNT, CDR2 YENEEA. The CDR3 region is CASSLDRSFNEQFF. The CDR3 nucleotides are TGTGCCAGCAGCTTAGACCGGAGTTTCAATGAGCAGTTCTTC.

This chain connects TRBV4-1 to TRBJ2-3, with a tentative D call TRBD1 (6 bases). From germline, CDR1 is MGHRA and CDR2 YSYEKL. The CDR3 runs 20 residues. V lost 0 bases and J 1 base, leaving 23 bases between the germline ends. In DNA, the CDR3 is TGCGCCAGCAGCCAAGATTATGGCAGGGGATGGAATACCCGCACAGATACGCAGTATTTT. It specifies CASSQDYGRGWNTRTDTQYF.

The chain is built from TRBV7-2 and TRBJ2-7, with unresolved D. The CDR3 covers 15 residues. Germline V gene data show CDR1 as SGHTA and CDR2 as FQGNSA. The germline V and J ends were trimmed by 1 base and 2 bases, with 12 bases remaining between them. The CDR3 region has the DNA TGTGCCAGCAGCTTAGATTTTAGCCTTACCTACGAGCAGTACTTC. This translates into CASSLDFSLTYEQYF. Variable domain in full (rest from reference TRBV7-2 and TRBJ2-7): GAGVSQSPSNKVTEKGKDVELRCDPISGHTALYWYRQSLGQGLEFLIYFQGNSAPDKSGLPSDRFSAERTGGSVSTLTIQRTQQEDSAVYLCASSLDFSLTYEQYFGPGTRLTVT.

In this sample, this clone turned up a few times. The chain has TRBV28 and TRBJ1-5, with TRBD1 matching over 9 bases. Germline CDR1 reads MDHEN; CDR2 reads SYDVKM. J lost 3 bases, V lost 6 bases, and 6 bases had no gene match. The CDR3 spans 15 residues. The CDR3 sequence: CASRTTGGYNQPQHF. CDR3 bases: TGTGCCAGCAGAACGACAGGGGGGTACAATCAGCCCCAGCATTTT.